This T cell receptor beta chain emerged from a study of T cell changes during pregnancy in multiple sclerosis (dated 2019 in TCRdb). As for the study more broadly: The study looked at changes in the T cell repertoire across pregnancy in women with multiple sclerosis.

Counted from cysteine to phenylalanine, this CDR3 has 19 amino acids. The retained sequence is limited to the CDR3, 57 bases, with the frame set at the first base. Trimmed from V: 0 bases; trimmed from J: 4 bases; junction bases lacking a gene match: 16. From the germline V gene (reference sequence), CDR1 is PRHDT and CDR2 is FYEKMQ. Libraries were built with the immunoSEQ multiplex PCR assay. What TCRdb holds here is the immuneACCESS table cut down to in-frame rearrangements. Part of the clones is not present; checked against another copy, under half of the missing clones reflect an unresolved V gene, and the others are unexplained. Recorded for this sample are 50,000 or so clones; around 90% of them occurred a single time. The ten top clones hold around 0.25% of the sample. On this clone: Its antigen is currently not known. No qualities accompany the bases; no much larger clone lies one base away.

The sequencing here drew on CD4+ T cells from peripheral blood mononuclear cells, taken in the second trimester of pregnancy. The chain uses TRBV13 and TRBJ1-2, with 8 middle bases fitting TRBD1. This TCR came from a female donor with multiple sclerosis, enrolled in a pregnancy study. In nucleotides, the sequence is TGTGCCAGCAGCTTAGGCCTAAATCCCGGACAGGGCGGTAGCTATGGCTACACCTTC. Its protein reads: CASSLGLNPGQGGSYGYTF.